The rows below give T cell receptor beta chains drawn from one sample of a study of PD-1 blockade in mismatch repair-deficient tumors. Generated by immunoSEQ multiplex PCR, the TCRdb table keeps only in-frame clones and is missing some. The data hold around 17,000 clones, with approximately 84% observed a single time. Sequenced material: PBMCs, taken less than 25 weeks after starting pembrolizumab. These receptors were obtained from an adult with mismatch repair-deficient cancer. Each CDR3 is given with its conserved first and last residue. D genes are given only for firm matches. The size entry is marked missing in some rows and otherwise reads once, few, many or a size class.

cdr3_aa: CASSVVGLTYEQYF
cdr3_nt: TGTGCCAGCAGTGTAGTTGGACTAACATACGAGCAGTACTTC
j_call: TRBJ2-7
d_call: -
clone_size: -
v_call: TRBV6-1

cdr3_aa: CASSFTGGVYNEQFF
cdr3_nt: TGTGCCAGCAGCTTTACGGGAGGAGTCTACAATGAGCAGTTCTTC
j_call: TRBJ2-1
d_call: TRBD2
clone_size: -
v_call: TRBV7-3

cdr3_aa: CASSGQTNTEAFF
cdr3_nt: TGCGCCAGCAGCGGACAGACCAACACTGAAGCTTTCTTT
j_call: TRBJ1-1
d_call: -
clone_size: -
v_call: TRBV23-1

cdr3_aa: CASSVGLAGYEQYF
cdr3_nt: TGTGCCAGCAGCGTAGGACTAGCTGGCTACGAGCAGTACTTC
j_call: TRBJ2-7
d_call: TRBD2
clone_size: -
v_call: TRBV9

cdr3_aa: CSVVGQKHPNYGYTF
cdr3_nt: TGCAGCGTTGTGGGACAGAAGCACCCTAACTATGGCTACACCTTC
j_call: TRBJ1-2
d_call: TRBD1
clone_size: -
v_call: TRBV29-1

cdr3_aa: CASSLQPGVNQPQHF
cdr3_nt: TGCGCCAGCAGCTTACAGCCAGGGGTCAATCAGCCCCAGCATTTT
j_call: TRBJ1-5
d_call: -
clone_size: -
v_call: TRBV5-1

cdr3_aa: CASSFWREIGTGELFF
cdr3_nt: TGTGCCAGCAGCTTCTGGCGGGAGATTGGCACCGGGGAGCTGTTTTTT
j_call: TRBJ2-2
d_call: TRBD2
clone_size: -
v_call: TRBV7-9

cdr3_aa: CASSSGLAGGGSAQYF
cdr3_nt: TGCGCCAGCAGCTCGGGACTAGCGGGAGGCGGGTCCGCCCAGTACTTC
j_call: TRBJ2-5
d_call: TRBD2
clone_size: -
v_call: TRBV5-1

cdr3_aa: CASSDYGENTEAFF
cdr3_nt: TGTGCCAGCAGCGACTACGGAGAGAACACTGAAGCTTTCTTT
j_call: TRBJ1-1
d_call: -
clone_size: -
v_call: TRBV7-6

cdr3_aa: CASSFTGGTEAFF
cdr3_nt: TGTGCCAGCAGCTTCACAGGGGGCACTGAAGCTTTCTTT
j_call: TRBJ1-1
d_call: TRBD1
clone_size: -
v_call: TRBV13

cdr3_aa: CASSLWGSSYEQYF
cdr3_nt: TGTGCCAGCAGCTTGTGGGGCTCATCCTACGAGCAGTACTTC
j_call: TRBJ2-7
d_call: -
clone_size: few
v_call: TRBV5-6

cdr3_aa: CASSLRLAGGEETQYF
cdr3_nt: TGTGCCAGCAGCCTCCGACTAGCGGGGGGGGAAGAGACCCAGTACTTC
j_call: TRBJ2-5
d_call: TRBD2
clone_size: -
v_call: TRBV9

cdr3_aa: CAISEPGTGYEQYF
cdr3_nt: TGTGCCATCAGTGAGCCAGGCACAGGCTACGAGCAGTACTTC
j_call: TRBJ2-7
d_call: -
clone_size: -
v_call: TRBV10-3

cdr3_aa: CASSSQLAGVGNEQFF
cdr3_nt: TGTGCCAGTAGTAGTCAACTAGCGGGAGTGGGGAATGAGCAGTTCTTC
j_call: TRBJ2-1
d_call: TRBD2
clone_size: -
v_call: TRBV19

cdr3_aa: CASSLGWGHDQPQHF
cdr3_nt: TGTGCCAGCAGCTTAGGGTGGGGGCACGATCAGCCCCAGCATTTT
j_call: TRBJ1-5
d_call: -
clone_size: -
v_call: TRBV7-2

cdr3_aa: CASSQDGWTRASGSAEQYF
cdr3_nt: TGCGCCAGCAGCCAAGACGGTTGGACGCGTGCTAGCGGGAGCGCCGAGCAGTACTTC
j_call: TRBJ2-7
d_call: TRBD2
clone_size: -
v_call: TRBV4-1

cdr3_aa: CATSRRTGETTNEKLFF
cdr3_nt: TGTGCCACCAGCAGAAGAACAGGGGAAACGACTAATGAAAAACTGTTTTTT
j_call: TRBJ1-4
d_call: TRBD1
clone_size: -
v_call: TRBV15

cdr3_aa: CASSSGQGILGNQPQHF
cdr3_nt: TGTGCCAGCAGTTCGGGACAGGGGATACTAGGCAATCAGCCCCAGCATTTT
j_call: TRBJ1-5
d_call: TRBD1
clone_size: -
v_call: TRBV2

cdr3_aa: CASNSRFGSNQPQHF
cdr3_nt: TGTGCCAGCAATAGCCGGTTCGGTAGCAATCAGCCCCAGCATTTT
j_call: TRBJ1-5
d_call: -
clone_size: -
v_call: TRBV28

cdr3_aa: CASSLKLLPYNEQFF
cdr3_nt: TGTGCCAGCAGTTTAAAACTCCTACCCTACAATGAGCAGTTCTTC
j_call: TRBJ2-1
d_call: -
clone_size: -
v_call: TRBV27

cdr3_aa: CASSQDGTGDYEQYF
cdr3_nt: TGCGCCAGCAGCCAAGACGGGACTGGCGACTACGAGCAGTACTTC
j_call: TRBJ2-7
d_call: -
clone_size: few
v_call: TRBV4-1

cdr3_aa: CASSDYVYEQYF
cdr3_nt: TGTGCCAGCAGCGACTACGTTTACGAGCAGTACTTC
j_call: TRBJ2-7
d_call: -
clone_size: few
v_call: TRBV11-3

cdr3_aa: CASSGAQGSNEQYF
cdr3_nt: TGCGCCAGCAGCGGAGCACAGGGGAGCAACGAGCAGTACTTC
j_call: TRBJ2-7
d_call: TRBD1
clone_size: -
v_call: TRBV10-1

cdr3_aa: CASSPARRGNEQFF
cdr3_nt: TGTGCCAGCAGTCCGGCGCGGAGGGGCAATGAGCAGTTCTTC
j_call: TRBJ2-1
d_call: -
clone_size: -
v_call: TRBV6-5

cdr3_aa: CASSYGGEAFF
cdr3_nt: TGTGCCAGCAGTTACGGGGGGGAAGCTTTCTTT
j_call: TRBJ1-1
d_call: -
clone_size: -
v_call: TRBV6-5

cdr3_aa: CASSPGTSGRGPFYEQYF
cdr3_nt: TGTGCCAGCAGCCCCGGGACTAGCGGGAGAGGCCCTTTCTACGAGCAGTACTTC
j_call: TRBJ2-7
d_call: TRBD2
clone_size: -
v_call: TRBV7-2

cdr3_aa: CASRGQGLGGYTF
cdr3_nt: TGTGCCAGCAGGGGGCAGGGGCTGGGTGGCTACACCTTC
j_call: TRBJ1-2
d_call: -
clone_size: -
v_call: TRBV6-1

cdr3_aa: CASSYSGVQPQHF
cdr3_nt: TGTGCCAGCAGTTACTCAGGAGTCCAGCCCCAGCATTTT
j_call: TRBJ1-5
d_call: -
clone_size: -
v_call: TRBV6-5

cdr3_aa: CASSYDRAPYEQYF
cdr3_nt: TGTGCCAGCAGTTACGACAGGGCGCCCTACGAGCAGTACTTC
j_call: TRBJ2-7
d_call: TRBD1
clone_size: -
v_call: TRBV6-5

cdr3_aa: CASSPRTGGGNTIYF
cdr3_nt: TGTGCCAGCAGCCCGAGGACAGGGGGAGGAAACACCATATATTTT
j_call: TRBJ1-3
d_call: TRBD1
clone_size: -
v_call: TRBV9

cdr3_aa: CASKTGASGNTIYF
cdr3_nt: TGCGCCAGCAAGACAGGGGCTTCTGGAAACACCATATATTTT
j_call: TRBJ1-3
d_call: TRBD1
clone_size: -
v_call: TRBV5-1

cdr3_aa: CASSQAGINEQFF
cdr3_nt: TGTGCCAGCAGCCAAGCGGGGATCAATGAGCAGTTCTTC
j_call: TRBJ2-1
d_call: -
clone_size: -
v_call: TRBV4-2

cdr3_aa: CASSTGLAGGRDTQYF
cdr3_nt: TGTGCCAGCAGCACCGGACTAGCGGGAGGGAGAGATACGCAGTATTTT
j_call: TRBJ2-3
d_call: TRBD2
clone_size: -
v_call: TRBV5-5

cdr3_aa: CASRPPGQNYGYTF
cdr3_nt: TGTGCCAGCAGACCCCCGGGACAGAACTATGGCTACACCTTC
j_call: TRBJ1-2
d_call: TRBD1
clone_size: once
v_call: TRBV6-5

cdr3_aa: CASSDVTGIHEQFF
cdr3_nt: TGTGCCAGCAGTGACGTGACAGGGATTCATGAGCAGTTCTTC
j_call: TRBJ2-1
d_call: TRBD1
clone_size: -
v_call: TRBV25-1

cdr3_aa: CAWSEFMNTEAFF
cdr3_nt: TGTGCCTGGAGTGAATTCATGAACACTGAAGCTTTCTTT
j_call: TRBJ1-1
d_call: -
clone_size: -
v_call: TRBV30

cdr3_aa: CASSLGGGGNTEAFF
cdr3_nt: TGTGCCAGCAGTTTAGGGGGGGGCGGGAACACTGAAGCTTTCTTT
j_call: TRBJ1-1
d_call: -
clone_size: -
v_call: TRBV27

cdr3_aa: CASCGGQGMVGGYTF
cdr3_nt: TGTGCCAGCTGTGGAGGACAGGGAATGGTAGGAGGCTACACCTTC
j_call: TRBJ1-2
d_call: TRBD1
clone_size: -
v_call: TRBV6-6

cdr3_aa: CASSAQQGPYGYTF
cdr3_nt: TGTGCCAGCAGTGCCCAACAGGGACCTTATGGCTACACCTTC
j_call: TRBJ1-2
d_call: -
clone_size: -
v_call: TRBV6-5

cdr3_aa: CAWSPGSWEQYF
cdr3_nt: TGTGCCTGGAGCCCCGGGAGTTGGGAGCAGTACTTC
j_call: TRBJ2-7
d_call: -
clone_size: -
v_call: TRBV30

cdr3_aa: CASSPGLNEQYF
cdr3_nt: TGTGCCAGCAGCCCGGGACTCAACGAGCAGTACTTC
j_call: TRBJ2-7
d_call: -
clone_size: -
v_call: TRBV27

cdr3_aa: CASSVREGNTGELFF
cdr3_nt: TGTGCCAGCAGTGTGAGGGAAGGAAACACCGGGGAGCTGTTTTTT
j_call: TRBJ2-2
d_call: -
clone_size: -
v_call: TRBV6-1

cdr3_aa: CASSPGRGQETQYF
cdr3_nt: TGCGCCAGCTCACCCGGTCGCGGCCAAGAGACCCAGTACTTC
j_call: TRBJ2-5
d_call: -
clone_size: -
v_call: TRBV10-1

cdr3_aa: CASSQEGGNEQFF
cdr3_nt: TGCGCCAGCAGCCAAGAGGGGGGCAATGAGCAGTTCTTC
j_call: TRBJ2-1
d_call: -
clone_size: -
v_call: TRBV4-1

cdr3_aa: CASSVGTVKHSNQPQHF
cdr3_nt: TGTGCCAGCAGCGTAGGGACAGTAAAACATAGCAATCAGCCCCAGCATTTT
j_call: TRBJ1-5
d_call: -
clone_size: once
v_call: TRBV9

cdr3_aa: CASSLARQRDSGNTIYF
cdr3_nt: TGTGCCAGCAGCTTAGCCCGACAGAGAGACTCTGGAAACACCATATATTTT
j_call: TRBJ1-3
d_call: -
clone_size: -
v_call: TRBV7-9

cdr3_aa: CASRIDRDYEQYF
cdr3_nt: TGCGCCAGCAGGATCGACAGGGACTACGAGCAGTACTTC
j_call: TRBJ2-7
d_call: TRBD1
clone_size: few
v_call: TRBV5-1

cdr3_aa: CASSLSGNTEAFF
cdr3_nt: TGTGCCAGCAGCTTGTCGGGGAACACTGAAGCTTTCTTT
j_call: TRBJ1-1
d_call: -
clone_size: -
v_call: TRBV7-9

cdr3_aa: CASSRTGGTDTQYF
cdr3_nt: TGTGCCAGCAGTCGGACAGGGGGCACAGATACGCAGTATTTT
j_call: TRBJ2-3
d_call: TRBD1
clone_size: -
v_call: TRBV6-5